This TCR beta chain was profiled in a study of response to subunit inactivated influenza vaccine. Study conclusions and caveats: The authors put forward the suggestion that each seasonal influenza vaccination may bring in only a limited number of new T cells.

This clonotype occurred a few times. Antigen unknown. The CDR3 is 14 amino acids. V gave up 4 bases and J gave up 0 bases, with 9 bases separating them. Germline CDR1 reads ENHRY; CDR2 reads SYGVKD. TCRdb re-derived calls from the RT-PCR reads in MiXCR, one entry per CDR3 protein. Among about 520,000 distinct CDR3 sequences, 7.2% were seen once, and the ten largest hold around 13%. This rearrangement joins TRBV10-3 to TRBJ1-1, with a tentative D call TRBD1 (5 bases). This clonotype was obtained from a man between 50 and 70 years old who received an inactivated influenza vaccine. The sequencing here drew on PBMCs from blood, taken roughly 24 months after vaccination. DNA of the CDR3: TGTGCCATCAGTGCGGGGGAAATGAACACTGAAGCTTTCTTT. Protein: CAISAGEMNTEAFF.